Following are 24 T cell receptor beta chains from one sample sequenced in a study of control samples from healthy donors and cancer patients (dated by TCRdb to the early 2020s). The library was generated by the immunoSEQ multiplex PCR assay. Here the immuneACCESS table is served through TCRdb, limited to in-frame sequences with V and J called. Missing clones are a known gap in these copies; in checked studies unresolved V genes cover under half, and the rest lacks a known reason. The table for this sample lists about 150,000 clones; 85% to 90% of them were counted only once. Together, the top ten hold approximately 1.8% of the sample. Material for sequencing was blood. The source of these receptors is a man between 18 and 29 years old in good health.

This chain joins TRBV4-3 and TRBJ1-2; unclear D gene. The CDR3 runs 14 residues. Germline V gene lookup returns CDR1 LGHNA and CDR2 YSLEER. V shed 0 bases and J shed 3 bases, with 8 bases lying between them. The CDR3 region is CASSQDNTHYGYTF. CDR3 DNA: TGCGCCAGCAGCCAAGATAACACCCACTATGGCTACACCTTC.

The sample holds many counts of this clone. This chain links TRBV9 with TRBJ2-5; D ambiguous. V shed 0 bases and J shed 3 bases, with 12 bases lying between them. CDR3 size: 15 residues. Germline assignment: CDR1 SGDLS and CDR2 YYNGEE. The CDR3 DNA follows: TGTGCCAGCAGCGTAGATTGGGCGTACGAAGAGACCCAGTACTTC. Encoded protein: CASSVDWAYEETQYF.

V and J are TRBV9 and TRBJ2-3; 13 bases line up with TRBD2. The V segment lost 0 bases and the J segment 0 bases; nucleotides outside the gene matches: 10. The CDR3 is 20 amino acids. Germline V gene sequence: CDR1 SGDLS, CDR2 YYNGEE. The CDR3 sequence is CASSVAGGLAGISSTDTQYF. In DNA form, the CDR3 reads TGTGCCAGCAGCGTAGCGGGGGGACTAGCGGGGATTTCTAGCACAGATACGCAGTATTTT. Looking up the rest from reference TRBV9 and TRBJ2-3 gives the full variable domain: DSGVTQTPKHLITATGQRVTLRCSPRSGDLSVYWYQQSLDQGLQFLIQYYNGEERAKGNILERFSAQQFPDLHSELNLSSLELGDSALYFCASSVAGGLAGISSTDTQYFGPGTRLTVL.

The rearrangement uses TRBV6-6 and TRBJ2-7, with 10 positions matching TRBD1. The junction had 0 bases not matched to a gene; V was cut back by 2 bases and J by 2 bases. CDR3 length: 14 residues. Germline values: CDR1 MNHNY, CDR2 SVGAGI (reference sequence). The DNA for the CDR3 is TGTGCCAGCAGTTACGGACAGGGGGCCTACGAGCAGTACTTC. Its translation is CASSYGQGAYEQYF.

V gene TRBV5-1 combines with J gene TRBJ2-3; D not resolved. V was shortened by 1 base and J by 0 bases, with 9 bases between the two germline ends. Per the germline V gene, CDR1 is SGHRS and CDR2 is YFSETQ. The length of the CDR3 is 15 residues. The CDR3 loop reads CASSLISTSTDTQYF. In DNA, the CDR3 is TGCGCCAGCAGCTTGATCAGCACTAGCACAGATACGCAGTATTTT. The full variable domain, its missing parts supplied by reference TRBV5-1 and TRBJ2-3, is KAGVTQTPRYLIKTRGQQVTLSCSPISGHRSVSWYQQTPGQGLQFLFEYFSETQRNKGNFPGRFSGRQFSNSRSEMNVSTLELGDSALYLCASSLISTSTDTQYFGPGTRLTVL.

The chain is built from TRBV7-2 and TRBJ1-2; D may be TRBD1 (6 bases). This CDR3 region has 14 residues. Looked up from germline, CDR1 is SGHTA and CDR2 is FQGNSA. V dropped 0 bases and J dropped 8 bases, with 13 bases sitting between them. CDR3 loop: CASSLAFGGPGYTF. CDR3 nucleotide sequence: TGTGCCAGCAGCTTAGCCTTCGGGGGGCCGGGCTACACCTTC.

V gene TRBV29-1 combines with J gene TRBJ2-5, with D perhaps being TRBD1 or TRBD2 (5 bases each). CDR3 length equals 16 residues. The germline gives CDR1 SQVTM, CDR2 ANQGSEA. V dropped 0 bases and J dropped 2 bases, with 16 bases sitting between them. The CDR3 protein is CSVEERRQGRQETQYF. DNA for the CDR3: TGCAGCGTTGAAGAGCGGAGGCAGGGTAGACAAGAGACCCAGTACTTC.

The chain is built from TRBV7-2 and TRBJ2-3; D is unclear. V shed 5 bases and J shed 2 bases, with 17 bases lying between them. The CDR3 runs 16 residues. Germline values: CDR1 SGHTA, CDR2 FQGNSA. The DNA of the CDR3 is TGTGCCAGCAGCAAGGAGCCGGGCCGATACACAGATACGCAGTATTTT. Translation gives CASSKEPGRYTDTQYF.

The rearrangement joins TRBV18 to TRBJ1-2; D possibly corresponds to TRBD1 (5 bases). Between the trimmed V and J ends, which lost 2 bases and 6 bases, there was a span of 19 bases. This CDR3 has 16 amino acids. Per the germline V gene, CDR1 is KGHSH and CDR2 is LQKENI. CDR3 DNA: TGTGCCAGCTCACCATCACCCGGACATAGGGACCATGGCTACACCTTC. Its protein is CASSPSPGHRDHGYTF. Complete variable domain (other parts from reference TRBV18 and TRBJ1-2): NAGVMQNPRHLVRRRGQEARLRCSPMKGHSHVYWYRQLPEEGLKFMVYLQKENIIDESGMPKERFSAEFPKEGPSILRIQQVVRGDSAAYFCASSPSPGHRDHGYTFGSGTRLTVV.

CDR3 sequence reads: CASSLGGSGAETQYF. The CDR3 coding sequence is TGCGCCAGCAGCTTAGGGGGCTCGGGGGCAGAGACCCAGTACTTC. The chain carries TRBV5-1 and TRBJ2-5, with D maybe TRBD1 (7 bases). Germline V gene sequence: CDR1 SGHRS, CDR2 YFSETQ. Trimming stripped 2 bases from V and 4 bases from J, with 15 bases between. The CDR3 is 15 residues long.

V usage is TRBV28 and J usage is TRBJ1-4; 7 bases map to TRBD1. The J segment lost 7 bases and the V segment lost 6 bases, leaving 11 bases of the junction unmatched. The CDR3 runs to 15 residues. Germline CDR1 is MDHEN and CDR2 is SYDVKM. The CDR3 is CASRGTGVTGEKLFF. The DNA for the CDR3 is TGTGCCAGCAGGGGTACAGGGGTAACGGGTGAAAAACTGTTTTTT.

In this sample, this clone turned up once. This chain links TRBV11-2 with TRBJ2-2, with TRBD2 identical over 15 bases. The CDR3 is 17 amino acids. The V gene end was trimmed by 8 bases and the J gene end by 6 bases; junction bases not matched to a gene: 10. CDR1 and CDR2 (germline): SGHAT, FQNNGV. CDR3 nucleotides: TGTGCCAGCCCCGGGACTAGCGGGGGGCGGTATTCCGGGGAGCTGTTTTTT. Protein: CASPGTSGGRYSGELFF.

The chain joins TRBV6-1 to TRBJ1-6, with D hard to call. The length of the CDR3 is 13 residues. V was cut by 3 bases and J by 2 bases, with 2 bases left in between. Germline V lookup: CDR1 MNHNS, CDR2 SASEGT. In DNA, the CDR3 is TGTGCCAGCAGTGACACCTATAATTCACCCCTCCACTTT. This codes for CASSDTYNSPLHF.

V usage is TRBV27 and J usage is TRBJ2-7; the match to TRBD1 covers 8 bases. Germline loops: CDR1 MNHEY, CDR2 SMNVEV (reference sequence). CDR3 length: 14 residues. With 2 bases clipped from V and 7 bases from J, the junction kept 7 bases outside the gene matches. CDR3 loop: CASSLARGPPEQYF. In nucleotides, the CDR3 is TGTGCCAGCAGTTTAGCCAGGGGGCCTCCAGAGCAGTACTTC.

This chain connects TRBV12-3 or TRBV12-4 to TRBJ2-7; 8 nucleotides match TRBD2. The CDR3 covers 12 residues. Trimming at V came to 6 bases and at J to 4 bases, leaving 2 bases not matched to a gene. As DNA, the CDR3 is TGTGCCAGCAGGGCGGGGGGTTACGAGCAGTACTTC. Protein sequence: CASRAGGYEQYF.

This chain connects TRBV6-6 to TRBJ2-1; TRBD1 matches at 9 bases. The junction had 2 bases not matched to a gene; V was cut back by 4 bases and J by 4 bases. The CDR3 runs 14 residues. From germline, CDR1 is MNHNY and CDR2 SVGAGI (reference sequence). In DNA, the CDR3 is TGTGCCAGCAGTTTCGACAGGGGGTACAATGAGCAGTTCTTC. As protein: CASSFDRGYNEQFF.

The chain combines TRBV12-3 or TRBV12-4 with TRBJ2-2; D is undetermined. With 1 base removed from V and 3 bases from J, the gap between germline ends came to 3 bases. The CDR3 extends over 13 amino acids. As DNA, the CDR3 is TGTGCCAGCAGTTTAGACGACACCGGGGAGCTGTTTTTT. This gives the protein CASSLDDTGELFF.

This rearrangement joins TRBV11-3 to TRBJ2-7; 8 nucleotides agree with TRBD1. Germline V CDR1 and CDR2: SGHNT, YENEEA. The CDR3 has 13 amino acids. The V and J ends lost 3 bases and 7 bases, in that order; junction bases with no gene match: 5. CDR3 in amino acids: CASSFGTGTEQYF. CDR3 nucleotides: TGTGCCAGCAGCTTCGGGACAGGTACGGAGCAGTACTTC.

The chain has TRBV7-6 and TRBJ2-3; 12 bases are shared with TRBD2. CDR3 length: 16 residues. Germline CDR1 SGHVS, CDR2 FNYEAQ. J gave up 8 bases and V 4 bases, and 10 bases lay outside the gene matches. The CDR3, as DNA: TGTGCCAGCAGCTCCGGACTAGCGGGGCCCCAGACTACGCAGTATTTT. Protein sequence: CASSSGLAGPQTTQYF.

V usage is TRBV7-9 and J usage is TRBJ2-3; D is unresolved. Germline-derived CDR1 and CDR2 are SEHNR and FQNEAQ (reference sequence). Trimming stripped 5 bases from V and 1 base from J, with 13 bases between. This CDR3 has 15 amino acids. The CDR3 is CASSPPLRGTDTQYF. Here the CDR3 DNA reads TGTGCCAGCAGCCCCCCACTGAGAGGCACAGATACGCAGTATTTT. Using reference TRBV7-9 and TRBJ2-3 for the parts outside the CDR3, the full variable domain is DTGVSQNPRHKITKRGQNVTFRCDPISEHNRLYWYRQTLGQGPEFLTYFQNEAQLEKSRLLSDRFSAERPKGSFSTLEIQRTEQGDSAMYLCASSPPLRGTDTQYFGPGTRLTVL.

The gene calls are TRBV9 and TRBJ2-2; D not resolved. This CDR3 has 15 amino acids. Germline-derived CDR1 and CDR2 are SGDLS and YYNGEE. V shed 0 bases and J shed 5 bases, with 11 bases lying between them. The CDR3 loop is CASSVVERGTGELFF. The CDR3 DNA follows: TGTGCCAGCAGCGTAGTTGAGCGCGGTACCGGGGAGCTGTTTTTT.

The rearrangement links TRBV5-8 to TRBJ2-7, with TRBD1 matching over 10 bases. Germline V lookup: CDR1 SGHTS, CDR2 YDEGEE. This CDR3 comprises 14 residues. V was clipped by 7 bases and J by 4 bases; unmatched bases: 8. Here the CDR3 DNA reads TGTGCCAGCGGCGGAAGGGACAGGGGTTACGAGCAGTACTTC. This codes for CASGGRDRGYEQYF. The whole variable domain, filled in from reference TRBV5-8 and TRBJ2-7, reads EAGVTQSPTHLIKTRGQQATLRCSPISGHTSVYWYQQALGLGLQFLLWYDEGEERNRGNFPPRFSGRQFPNYSSELNVNALELEDSALYLCASGGRDRGYEQYFGPGTRLTVT.

V is TRBV24-1 and J is TRBJ2-3; 9 bases match TRBD2. CDR3 length: 17 residues. Germline assignment: CDR1 KGHDR and CDR2 SFDVKD. J lost 1 base, V lost 0 bases, and 4 bases had no gene match. This CDR3 is CATSDLKASGGTDTQYF. DNA of the CDR3: TGTGCCACCAGTGATTTGAAGGCTAGCGGGGGCACAGATACGCAGTATTTT.

This clone has a handful of counts. The genes are TRBV5-1 and TRBJ1-2; tentative D call: TRBD1 (6 bases). Trimming took off 3 bases at V and 5 bases at J, with 8 bases between the two ends. Germline assignment: CDR1 SGHRS and CDR2 YFSETQ. The CDR3 consists of 12 residues. CDR3: CASSSQGYGYTF. The CDR3 DNA follows: TGCGCCAGCAGCTCACAGGGTTATGGCTACACCTTC.